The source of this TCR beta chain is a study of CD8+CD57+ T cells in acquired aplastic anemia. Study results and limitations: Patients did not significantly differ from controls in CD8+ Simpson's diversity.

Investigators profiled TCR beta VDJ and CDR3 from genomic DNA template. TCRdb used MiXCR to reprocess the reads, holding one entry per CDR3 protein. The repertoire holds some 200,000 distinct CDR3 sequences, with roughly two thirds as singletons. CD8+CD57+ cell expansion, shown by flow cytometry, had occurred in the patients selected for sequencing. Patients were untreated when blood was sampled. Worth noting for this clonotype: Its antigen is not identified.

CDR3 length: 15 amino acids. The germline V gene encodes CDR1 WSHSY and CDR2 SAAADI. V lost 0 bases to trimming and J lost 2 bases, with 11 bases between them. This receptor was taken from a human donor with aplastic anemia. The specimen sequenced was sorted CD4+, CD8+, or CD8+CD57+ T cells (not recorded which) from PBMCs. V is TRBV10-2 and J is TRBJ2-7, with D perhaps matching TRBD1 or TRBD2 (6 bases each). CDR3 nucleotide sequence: TGCGCCAGCAGTGAGTCGACGGGGGCGACCTACGAGCAGTACTTC. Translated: CASSESTGATYEQYF.